The rows below give T cell receptor beta chains drawn from one sample of a study of T cell responses to AZD1222 COVID-19 vaccine. Assay: immunoSEQ multiplex PCR; the TCRdb copy retains only in-frame clones and omits some. The sample has 150,000 or so clones, 80% to 95% seen once. This material consisted of peripheral blood, taken on day 0 of AZD1222 vaccination. These receptors all come from an adult in good health. Each CDR3 is given with its conserved first and last residue. Each record gives: clone size, D gene, V gene, J gene, CDR3 DNA, CDR3 protein. A D gene is named only where the DNA matches it firmly. Some rows mark clone size as missing; the rest say once, few, many or name a class of expanded clone.

size: -
D: -
V: TRBV28
J: TRBJ1-3
DNA: TGTGCCACAACACACTGGGGGAGCTCTGGAAACACCATATATTTT
CDR3: CATTHWGSSGNTIYF

size: -
D: -
V: TRBV5-1
J: TRBJ2-7
DNA: TGCGCCAGCAGGGGGGAACGCGACGGAGAGCAGTACTTC
CDR3: CASRGERDGEQYF

size: -
D: TRBD2
V: TRBV11-3
J: TRBJ2-1
DNA: TGTGCCAGCAGCCGGGGGACTAGCGGGACAAATGAGCAGTTCTTC
CDR3: CASSRGTSGTNEQFF

size: -
D: -
V: TRBV29-1
J: TRBJ2-5
DNA: TGCAGCGTTGAATACTTTTGGGAGACCCAGTACTTC
CDR3: CSVEYFWETQYF

size: -
D: -
V: TRBV6-1
J: TRBJ1-2
DNA: TGTGCCAGCAGTGATAACTATGGCTACACCTTC
CDR3: CASSDNYGYTF

size: -
D: -
V: TRBV11-2
J: TRBJ1-1
DNA: TGTGCCAGCAGTCAAATGAACACTGAAGCTTTCTTT
CDR3: CASSQMNTEAFF

size: -
D: -
V: TRBV7-2
J: TRBJ1-1
DNA: TGTGCCAGCAGCTTAAGGGAAGCTTTCTTT
CDR3: CASSLREAFF

size: -
D: -
V: TRBV21-1
J: TRBJ1-2
DNA: TGTGCCAGCAGCAATGGCTACACCTTC
CDR3: CASSNGYTF

size: -
D: TRBD1
V: TRBV28
J: TRBJ1-4
DNA: TGTGCCAGCAGTTTCCGAGTCCACAGGGGGCCGAATGAAAAACTGTTTTTT
CDR3: CASSFRVHRGPNEKLFF

size: -
D: TRBD1
V: TRBV25-1
J: TRBJ2-3
DNA: TGTGCCAGCAGTGAGACAGGGAACAAAGATACGCAGTATTTT
CDR3: CASSETGNKDTQYF

size: -
D: -
V: TRBV29-1
J: TRBJ2-1
DNA: TGCAGCGTCGGGCAGGGGAGCTCCTACAATGAGCAGTTCTTC
CDR3: CSVGQGSSYNEQFF

size: -
D: -
V: TRBV6-1
J: TRBJ1-1
DNA: TGTGCCAGCAGTGAAGTGGCGCGGGGGCGGAGTGAAGCTTTCTTT
CDR3: CASSEVARGRSEAFF

size: few
D: TRBD1
V: TRBV7-9
J: TRBJ1-4
DNA: TGTGCCAGCAGCTTGGTCGTGGACAGGGGGAATGAAAAACTGTTTTTT
CDR3: CASSLVVDRGNEKLFF

size: -
D: -
V: TRBV2
J: TRBJ1-4
DNA: TGTGCCAGCAGCGAGGCCCTTAGCGGCCAACGGAAAAAACTGTTTTTT
CDR3: CASSEALSGQRKKLFF

size: -
D: -
V: TRBV4-1
J: TRBJ1-4
DNA: TGCGCCAGCAGCCGCAGACAGGAGGTACTGTTTTTT
CDR3: CASSRRQEVLFF

size: -
D: TRBD2
V: TRBV10-3
J: TRBJ2-3
DNA: TGTGCCATCAGTGATGGAGCGGGGGGATTGGATACGCAGTATTTT
CDR3: CAISDGAGGLDTQYF

size: -
D: TRBD1
V: TRBV6-5
J: TRBJ1-2
DNA: TGTGCCAGCAGGAACAGGGGTGGCTATGGCTACACCTTC
CDR3: CASRNRGGYGYTF

size: -
D: -
V: TRBV5-4
J: TRBJ2-7
DNA: TGTGCCAGCAGCCCAAGGGACGGATCTTACGAGCAGTACTTC
CDR3: CASSPRDGSYEQYF

size: -
D: TRBD2
V: TRBV3-1/TRBV3-2
J: TRBJ2-2
DNA: TGTGCCAGCAGCCAAGATAGGAGGGGACTAGCGGCCGGGGAGCTGTTTTTT
CDR3: CASSQDRRGLAAGELFF

size: -
D: -
V: TRBV10-3
J: TRBJ2-3
DNA: TGTGCCACCCAACCTTCGGGCGCCCCCGCAGATACGCAGTATTTT
CDR3: CATQPSGAPADTQYF

size: -
D: -
V: TRBV5-1
J: TRBJ2-7
DNA: TGCGCCAGCAGCTTCCAAGGTTTAGAGGAGTACTTC
CDR3: CASSFQGLEEYF

size: -
D: -
V: TRBV7-2
J: TRBJ2-1
DNA: TGTGCCAGCAGCTTATATGATGAGCAGTTCTTC
CDR3: CASSLYDEQFF

size: -
D: -
V: TRBV6-5
J: TRBJ1-2
DNA: TGTGCCAGCAGTTTATCCAGGGCTAACTATGGCTACACCTTC
CDR3: CASSLSRANYGYTF

size: -
D: -
V: TRBV7-9
J: TRBJ1-2
DNA: TGTGCCAGCAGCTTAGGTCTCAGGGAGGGCTATGGCTACACCTTC
CDR3: CASSLGLREGYGYTF

size: -
D: -
V: TRBV28
J: TRBJ1-5
DNA: TGTGCCACGGAGGGCAATCAGCCCCAGCATTTT
CDR3: CATEGNQPQHF

size: -
D: -
V: TRBV5-4
J: TRBJ1-1
DNA: TGTGCCAGCAGCTTGGAGGGGGGCCGCACTGAAGCTTTCTTT
CDR3: CASSLEGGRTEAFF